The 25 T cell receptor beta chains below were found in one sample sequenced in a study of OX40 agonist ivuxolimab in advanced cancers. The protocol used for the library was the immunoSEQ multiplex PCR assay. The table comes from immuneACCESS by way of TCRdb, which keeps in-frame sequences with V and J called. Part of the clones is missing from these tables; in studies checked, under half for an unresolved V gene and the rest for unknown reasons. This sample has fewer than 55,000 clones in its table, and 75% to 90% of those were observed once. The top ten clones comprise 13% to 15% of the sample. The source material was CD4+ or CD8+ T cells sorted from blood, sampled in a trial of the OX40 agonist ivuxolimab. These receptors originate from an adult with an advanced solid tumor such as melanoma, head and neck, liver or kidney cancer.

The chain links TRBV12-2 to TRBJ1-1; the D call TRBD1 from the table was never checked on the DNA. TRBV12-2 is a pseudogene segment. The CDR3 covers 16 residues. The CDR3 region has the DNA TGTGCAAGTCGCTTCACCTTTCGGGTCAGGGGGAATGAAGCTTTCTTT. Its protein product is CASRFTFRVRGNEAFF.

CDR3 sequence (DNA): TGTGCCAGCGAATGCCGGGATCCGGGGCTATTGAACACCGGGGAGCTGTTTTTT. Protein product: CASECRDPGLLNTGELFF. The chain links TRBV6-4 to TRBJ2-2; D assignment may be TRBD1 or TRBD2 (5 bases each). V lost 8 bases to trimming and J lost 1 base, with 23 bases between them. CDR1 MRHNA and CDR2 SNTAGT come from the germline V gene. The CDR3 is made up of 18 amino acids.

V and J are TRBV7-9 and TRBJ1-3, with TRBD1 matching over 11 bases. Germline V gene sequence: CDR1 SEHNR, CDR2 FQNEAQ (reference sequence). This CDR3 region has 16 residues. The V and J ends lost 4 bases and 3 bases, in that order; junction bases with no gene match: 5. CDR3 coding DNA: TGTGCCAGCAGCTCTGTGGACAGGGGGCTTGGAAACACCATATATTTT. Its protein product is CASSSVDRGLGNTIYF.

A single count supports this clone. The gene calls are TRBV4-1 and TRBJ2-1; D may be TRBD1 (5 bases). With 0 bases removed from V and 7 bases from J, the gap between germline ends came to 13 bases. In germline, CDR1 is MGHRA, CDR2 YSYEKL. The CDR3 covers 15 residues. CDR3 loop: CASSQDYFSGNEQFF. As DNA, the CDR3 is TGCGCCAGCAGCCAAGATTACTTCTCAGGGAATGAGCAGTTCTTC.

The chain combines TRBV7-8 with TRBJ2-1; D remains ambiguous. Germline CDR1 is SGHVS and CDR2 is FQNEAQ. This CDR3 is 15 amino acids long. The V and J ends lost 1 base and 0 bases respectively, with 7 bases between them. The CDR3: CASSLDSSSYNEQFF. In nucleotides, the CDR3 is TGTGCCAGCAGCTTAGACTCCAGCTCCTACAATGAGCAGTTCTTC.

The chain combines TRBV6-1 with TRBJ1-1; TRBD1 is a possible D gene (5 bases). This CDR3 comprises 13 residues. The ends were cut back, 1 base at V and 8 bases at J, with 11 bases in the middle. From germline, CDR1 is MNHNS and CDR2 SASEGT. The CDR3 sequence is CASSEGAGKEAFF. Written as DNA, the CDR3 is TGTGCCAGCAGTGAAGGGGCAGGGAAGGAAGCTTTCTTT.

The V and J genes are TRBV19 and TRBJ1-2; D is possibly TRBD1 (6 bases). CDR1 and CDR2 (germline): LNHDA, SQIVND (reference sequence). V lost 5 bases to trimming and J lost 2 bases, with 18 bases between them. The CDR3 has 16 amino acids. The CDR3 is CASSASPRGGNYGYTF. The DNA of the CDR3 is TGTGCCAGTAGTGCTAGCCCCAGGGGAGGAAACTATGGCTACACCTTC.

The J gene is TRBJ1-5, the V gene TRBV27; D unclear. The V end was cut by 4 bases, the J end by 1 base, with 11 bases between. The CDR3 is 15 amino acids. Germline-derived CDR1 and CDR2 are MNHEY and SMNVEV (reference sequence). The CDR3, as DNA: TGTGCCAGCAGTTCGATCGACGGCAGCAATCAGCCCCAGCATTTT. This gives the protein CASSSIDGSNQPQHF.

Notes on this clone: This likely reflects a read error, since a far larger clone is one base away. V gene TRBV6-1 combines with J gene TRBJ2-6; D is ambiguous. V was cut by 1 base and J by 0 bases, with 4 bases left in between. The V gene's germline CDR1 is MNHNS and CDR2 SASEGT. The CDR3 sequence is 15 residues long. The CDR3 here is CASSEDNSGANVLTF. In DNA form, the CDR3 reads TGTGCCAGCAGTGAAGACAACTCTGGGGCCAACGTCCTGACTTTC.

The V and J genes are TRBV7-6 and TRBJ2-1; 14 bases map to TRBD2. Germline trimming cut 3 bases from V and 4 bases from J; bases unmatched to any gene: 2. From germline, CDR1 is SGHVS and CDR2 FNYEAQ. This CDR3 has 16 amino acids. Written as DNA, the CDR3 is TGTGCCAGCAGCTTGACTAGCGGGGGGGAATACAATGAGCAGTTCTTC. Encoded protein: CASSLTSGGEYNEQFF.

The V call is TRBV7-9, the J call TRBJ2-7, with D uncertain. The CDR3 is 12 amino acids. Per germline, CDR1 SEHNR and CDR2 FQNEAQ (reference sequence). V lost 1 base, J lost 4 bases, and 5 bases lay in between. The CDR3 is CASSLVPYEQYF. In nucleotides, the CDR3 is TGTGCCAGCAGCTTAGTCCCTTACGAGCAGTACTTC. The full variable domain, rest sourced from reference TRBV7-9 and TRBJ2-7, is DTGVSQNPRHKITKRGQNVTFRCDPISEHNRLYWYRQTLGQGPEFLTYFQNEAQLEKSRLLSDRFSAERPKGSFSTLEIQRTEQGDSAMYLCASSLVPYEQYFGPGTRLTVT.

This chain connects TRBV7-6 to TRBJ2-2; 9 bases line up with TRBD1. CDR3 length equals 15 residues. V shed 4 bases, J shed 5 bases, and the junction held 5 bases outside the gene matches. The germline V gene has CDR1 SGHVS and CDR2 FNYEAQ. Here the CDR3 DNA reads TGTGCCAGCAGCTATACAGGGGGCAGGACCGGGGAGCTGTTTTTT. It yields the protein CASSYTGGRTGELFF. The entire variable domain, with the rest obtained from reference TRBV7-6 and TRBJ2-2, is as follows: GAGVSQSPRYKVTKRGQDVALRCDPISGHVSLYWYRQALGQGPEFLTYFNYEAQQDKSGLPNDRFSAERPEGSISTLTIQRTEQRDSAMYRCASSYTGGRTGELFFGEGSRLTVL.

Written as DNA, the CDR3 is TGCGCCAGCAGCCAAGATTCCCAGCCTAGCAATCAGCCCCAGCATTTT. Translating gives CASSQDSQPSNQPQHF. The V gene is TRBV4-3, the J gene TRBJ1-5; D gene ambiguous. The germline gives CDR1 LGHNA, CDR2 YSLEER. The V end was cut by 0 bases, the J end by 0 bases, with 9 bases between. This CDR3 contains 16 residues.

This clone was detected only a few times. The V call is TRBV7-6, the J call TRBJ1-2; D gene ambiguous. From germline, CDR1 is SGHVS and CDR2 FNYEAQ. The CDR3 runs to 15 residues. The germline V and J ends were trimmed by 1 base and 2 bases, with 11 bases remaining between them. CDR3 coding DNA: TGTGCCAGCAGCTTAGGGACGGACCCCAACTATGGCTACACCTTC. This encodes CASSLGTDPNYGYTF.

The CDR3 bases are TGTGCCAGCAGCTATTGGACAATGAACACTGAAGCTTTCTTT. It yields the protein CASSYWTMNTEAFF. This chain connects TRBV5-8 to TRBJ1-1, with D perhaps matching TRBD1 (5 bases). V was shortened by 3 bases and J by 0 bases, with 9 bases between the two germline ends. The CDR3 is 14 amino acids. Germline V gene data show CDR1 as SGHTS and CDR2 as YDEGEE.

This clone was recorded once. The chain has TRBV14 and TRBJ1-2, with TRBD1 as a possible D gene (6 bases). The CDR3 has 16 residues. Trimming took off 2 bases at V and 6 bases at J, with 19 bases between the two ends. Germline CDR1 is SGHDN and CDR2 is FVKESK. CDR3 nucleotides: TGTGCCAGCAGCCAATTCCTCAGGGGAGGGAGCCATGGCTACACCTTC. It specifies CASSQFLRGGSHGYTF.

CDR3 sequence reads: CATSRRSVGQSYGYTF. CDR3 bases: TGTGCCACCAGCAGACGATCAGTAGGACAGTCCTATGGCTACACCTTC. The rearrangement links TRBV15 to TRBJ1-2; the D gene is possibly TRBD1 (6 bases). With 2 bases removed from V and 4 bases from J, the gap between germline ends came to 17 bases. The CDR3 covers 16 residues. Germline V gene lookup returns CDR1 LNHNV and CDR2 YYDKDF (reference sequence).

This chain connects TRBV19 to TRBJ2-1, with D unclear. The CDR3 totals 13 residues. The ends were cut back, 6 bases at V and 8 bases at J, with 14 bases in the middle. Germline V gives CDR1 LNHDA, CDR2 SQIVND (reference sequence). The DNA for the CDR3 is TGTGCCAGTAGGTTTGTCGGGCGCGATGAGCAGTTCTTC. As protein: CASRFVGRDEQFF. Supplemented by reference TRBV19 and TRBJ2-1, the full variable domain reads DGGITQSPKYLFRKEGQNVTLSCEQNLNHDAMYWYRQDPGQGLRLIYYSQIVNDFQKGDIAEGYSVSREKKESFPLTVTSAQKNPTAFYLCASRFVGRDEQFFGPGTRLTVL.

CDR3 nucleotides: TGTGCCAGCAGCTCTCAGGGGTTTGGGGCCAACGTCCTGACTTTC. The encoded protein is CASSSQGFGANVLTF. This chain connects TRBV7-9 to TRBJ2-6, with D perhaps TRBD1 (6 bases). Trimming removed 4 bases at V and 3 bases at J, with 10 bases between. From germline, CDR1 is SEHNR and CDR2 FQNEAQ (reference sequence). The CDR3 runs 15 residues.

The chain couples TRBV6-6 to TRBJ1-4, with unresolved D. CDR1 MNHNY and CDR2 SVGAGI come from the germline V gene (reference sequence). V was trimmed by 7 bases and J by 0 bases, leaving 15 bases between them. The length of the CDR3 is 16 residues. The chain's CDR3 is CASITDQAATNEKLFF. CDR3 in DNA: TGTGCCAGCATAACCGACCAAGCAGCAACTAATGAAAAACTGTTTTTT.

This chain uses TRBV15 with TRBJ2-5; the D is unclear. TRBJ2-7 matches the DNA end more closely, so the J call is doubtful. Germline V lookup: CDR1 LNHNV, CDR2 YYDKDF (reference sequence). CDR3 length equals 14 residues. CDR3 sequence reads: CATSTEAGSYEQYF. The CDR3 region has the DNA TGTGCCACCAGCACTGAAGCAGGCTCCTACGAGCAGTACTTC.

The chain recombines TRBV30 with TRBJ1-2, with TRBD1 as a possible D gene (5 bases). The CDR3 consists of 12 residues. V gave up 2 bases and J gave up 12 bases, with 16 bases separating them. The germline CDR1 and CDR2 sequences are GTSNPN and SVGIG (reference sequence). The CDR3 spells CAWSYVKGDHTF. CDR3 sequence (DNA): TGTGCCTGGAGTTACGTTAAAGGGGACCACACCTTC.

This chain uses TRBV10-1 with TRBJ2-7; the D gene is possibly TRBD2 (6 bases). V lost 6 bases and J lost 7, with 13 bases in between. Germline values: CDR1 WNHNN, CDR2 SYGVQD (reference sequence). This CDR3 region has 12 residues. The CDR3 DNA follows: TGCGCCAGCAGCGGGGGTTTGGGGGAGCAGTACTTC. It is translated as CASSGGLGEQYF.

The chain combines TRBV14 with TRBJ1-1; 9 bases align to TRBD1. With V trimmed by 3 bases and J by 6 bases, 5 bases remained unmatched. This CDR3 comprises 14 residues. Looked up from germline, CDR1 is SGHDN and CDR2 is FVKESK. The CDR3 loop reads CASSHWDRVAEAFF. Here the CDR3 DNA reads TGTGCCAGCAGCCACTGGGACAGGGTGGCTGAAGCTTTCTTT.

This chain connects TRBV7-8 to TRBJ1-1; perhaps TRBD1 as D (5 bases). Trimming took off 5 bases at V and 4 bases at J, with 14 bases between the two ends. Germline assignment: CDR1 SGHVS and CDR2 FQNEAQ. The CDR3 contains 14 residues. The CDR3 DNA sequence: TGTGCCAGCAGCGCCGAGGGGATCAGCACTGAAGCTTTCTTT. This sequence encodes CASSAEGISTEAFF.